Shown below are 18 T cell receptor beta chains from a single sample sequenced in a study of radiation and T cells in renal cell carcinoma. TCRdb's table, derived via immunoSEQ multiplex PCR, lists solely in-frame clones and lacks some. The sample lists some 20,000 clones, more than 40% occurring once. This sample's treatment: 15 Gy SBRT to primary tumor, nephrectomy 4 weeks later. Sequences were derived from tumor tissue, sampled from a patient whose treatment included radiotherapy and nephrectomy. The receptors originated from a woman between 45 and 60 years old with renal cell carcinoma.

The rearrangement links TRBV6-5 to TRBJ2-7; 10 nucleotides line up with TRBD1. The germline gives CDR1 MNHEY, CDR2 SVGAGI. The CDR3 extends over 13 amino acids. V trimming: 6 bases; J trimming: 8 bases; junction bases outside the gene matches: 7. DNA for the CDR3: TGTGCCAGCAGCTCCGGACAGGGGGGGAAGCAGTACTTC. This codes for CASSSGQGGKQYF.

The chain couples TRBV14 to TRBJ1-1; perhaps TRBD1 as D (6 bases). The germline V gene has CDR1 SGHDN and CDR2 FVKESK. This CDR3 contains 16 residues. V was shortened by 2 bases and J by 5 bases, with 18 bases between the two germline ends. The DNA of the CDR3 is TGTGCCAGCAGCCAACTGAACAGGGACGAGGTTACTGAAGCTTTCTTT. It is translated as CASSQLNRDEVTEAFF.

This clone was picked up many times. The CDR3 coding sequence is TGTGCCAGCAAAGTTGAGGACAGACTTAATGAAAAACTGTTTTTT. It encodes CASKVEDRLNEKLFF. The chain recombines TRBV28 with TRBJ1-4; TRBD1 is a possible D gene (6 bases). V was cut by 7 bases and J by 4 bases, with 16 bases left in between. CDR3 size: 15 residues. Germline-derived CDR1 and CDR2 are MDHEN and SYDVKM. Full variable domain (outside the CDR3, taken from reference TRBV28 and TRBJ1-4): DVKVTQSSRYLVKRTGEKVFLECVQDMDHENMFWYRQDPGLGLRLIYFSYDVKMKEKGDIPEGYSVSREKKERFSLILESASTNQTSMYLCASKVEDRLNEKLFFGSGTQLSVL.

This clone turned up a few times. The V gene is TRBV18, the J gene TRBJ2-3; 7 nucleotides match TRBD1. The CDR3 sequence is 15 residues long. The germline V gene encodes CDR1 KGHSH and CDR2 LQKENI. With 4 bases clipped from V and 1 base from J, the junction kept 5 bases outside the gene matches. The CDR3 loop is CASSLGGMGTDTQYF. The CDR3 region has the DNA TGTGCCAGCTCACTAGGGGGCATGGGCACAGATACGCAGTATTTT.

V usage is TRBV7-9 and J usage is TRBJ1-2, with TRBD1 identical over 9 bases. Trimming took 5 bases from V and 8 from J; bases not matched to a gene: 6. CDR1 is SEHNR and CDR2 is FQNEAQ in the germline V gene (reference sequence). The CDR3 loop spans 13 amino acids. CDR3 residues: CASSPTGGAGYTF. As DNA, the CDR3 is TGTGCCAGCAGCCCAACAGGGGGCGCAGGCTACACCTTC.

The CDR3 is CASSLHSVGSDTQYF. CDR3 DNA sequence: TGTGCCAGCAGCTTACATAGCGTAGGGTCTGATACGCAGTATTTT. The V gene is TRBV11-3, the J gene TRBJ2-3; D perhaps matches TRBD2 (5 bases). Trimming shortened V by 2 bases and J by 6 bases, and 15 bases separated the two germline ends. Germline CDR1 and CDR2: SGHNT and YENEEA. The CDR3 is 15 residues long.

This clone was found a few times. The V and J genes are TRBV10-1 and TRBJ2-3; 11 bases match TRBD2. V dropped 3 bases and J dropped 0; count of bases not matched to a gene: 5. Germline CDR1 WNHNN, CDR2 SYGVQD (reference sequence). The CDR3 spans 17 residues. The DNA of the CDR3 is TGCGCCAGCAGTGAACCGGGACTAGCGGCTAGCACAGATACGCAGTATTTT. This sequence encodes CASSEPGLAASTDTQYF.

The CDR3: CASSLGQGGRHEQYF. Here the CDR3 DNA reads TGTGCCAGCAGCCTTGGACAGGGAGGCCGCCACGAGCAGTACTTC. The genes are TRBV11-3 and TRBJ2-7, with 8 bases identical to TRBD1. V was pared by 5 bases and J by 5 bases, with 11 bases of the junction left unmatched. Germline V gene data show CDR1 as SGHNT and CDR2 as YENEEA. The CDR3 runs 15 residues.

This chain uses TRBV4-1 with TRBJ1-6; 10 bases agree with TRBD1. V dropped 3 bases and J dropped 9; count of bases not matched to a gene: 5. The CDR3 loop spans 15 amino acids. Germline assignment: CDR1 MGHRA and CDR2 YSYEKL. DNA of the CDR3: TGCGCCAGCAGCCACGGCGGGACAGGGGCTTCACCCCTCCACTTT. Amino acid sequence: CASSHGGTGASPLHF.

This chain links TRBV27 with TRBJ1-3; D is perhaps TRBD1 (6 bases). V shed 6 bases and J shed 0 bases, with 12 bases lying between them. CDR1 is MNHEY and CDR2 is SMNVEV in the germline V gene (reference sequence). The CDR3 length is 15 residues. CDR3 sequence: CASRSRGSSGNTIYF. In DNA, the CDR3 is TGTGCCAGCAGGTCCAGGGGAAGCTCTGGAAACACCATATATTTT.

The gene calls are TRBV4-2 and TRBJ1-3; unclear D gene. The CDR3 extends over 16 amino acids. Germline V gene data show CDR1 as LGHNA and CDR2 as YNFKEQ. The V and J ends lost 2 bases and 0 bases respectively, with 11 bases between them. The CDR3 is CASSQNIGNSGNTIYF. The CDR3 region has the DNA TGTGCCAGCAGCCAAAACATCGGTAACTCTGGAAACACCATATATTTT.

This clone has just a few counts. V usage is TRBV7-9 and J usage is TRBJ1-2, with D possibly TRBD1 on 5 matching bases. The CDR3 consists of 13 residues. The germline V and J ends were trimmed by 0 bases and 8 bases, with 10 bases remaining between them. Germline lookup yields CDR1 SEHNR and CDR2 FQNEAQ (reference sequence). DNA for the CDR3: TGTGCCAGCAGCTTAGCCGGGACCGGAGGCTACACCTTC. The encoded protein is CASSLAGTGGYTF. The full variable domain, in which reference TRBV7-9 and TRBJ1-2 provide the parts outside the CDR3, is DTGVSQNPRHKITKRGQNVTFRCDPISEHNRLYWYRQTLGQGPEFLTYFQNEAQLEKSRLLSDRFSAERPKGSFSTLEIQRTEQGDSAMYLCASSLAGTGGYTFGSGTRLTVV.

The CDR3 here is CASSSINRMKLFF. The CDR3 bases are TGTGCCAGCAGCTCGATTAACCGTATGAAACTGTTTTTT. The chain links TRBV7-8 to TRBJ1-4; D is unclear. Trimming removed 4 bases from V and 11 bases from J, with 14 bases in between. This CDR3 is built from 13 residues. Germline V gene data show CDR1 as SGHVS and CDR2 as FQNEAQ.

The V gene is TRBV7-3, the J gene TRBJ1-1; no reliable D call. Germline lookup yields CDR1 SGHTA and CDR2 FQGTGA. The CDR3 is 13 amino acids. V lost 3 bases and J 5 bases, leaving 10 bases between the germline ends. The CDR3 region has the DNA TGTGCCAGCAGCTTTTTGGGGAGTACTGAAGCTTTCTTT. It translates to CASSFLGSTEAFF. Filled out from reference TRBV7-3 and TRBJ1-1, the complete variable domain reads GAGVSQTPSNKVTEKGKYVELRCDPISGHTALYWYRQSLGQGPEFLIYFQGTGAADDSGLPNDRFFAVRPEGSVSTLKIQRTERGDSAVYLCASSFLGSTEAFFGQGTRLTVV.

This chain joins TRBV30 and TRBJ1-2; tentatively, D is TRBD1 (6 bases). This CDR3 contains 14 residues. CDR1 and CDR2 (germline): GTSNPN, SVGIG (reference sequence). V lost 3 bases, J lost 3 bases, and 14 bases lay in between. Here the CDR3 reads CAWRSIQGYYGYTF. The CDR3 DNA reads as TGTGCCTGGAGAAGTATACAGGGCTACTATGGCTACACCTTC.

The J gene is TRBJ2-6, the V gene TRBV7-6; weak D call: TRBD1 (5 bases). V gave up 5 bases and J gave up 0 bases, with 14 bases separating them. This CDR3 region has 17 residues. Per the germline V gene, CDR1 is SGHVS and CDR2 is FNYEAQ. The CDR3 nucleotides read TGTGCCAGCAGCCCGACAGTCTTTAGCTCTGGGGCCAACGTCCTGACTTTC. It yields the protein CASSPTVFSSGANVLTF.

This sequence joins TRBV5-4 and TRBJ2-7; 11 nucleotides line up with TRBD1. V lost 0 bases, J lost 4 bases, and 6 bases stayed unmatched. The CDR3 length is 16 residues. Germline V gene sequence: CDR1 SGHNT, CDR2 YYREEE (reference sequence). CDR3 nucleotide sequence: TGTGCCAGCAGCTTGGGTCACGGACAGGGGGCTTACGAGCAGTACTTC. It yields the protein CASSLGHGQGAYEQYF.

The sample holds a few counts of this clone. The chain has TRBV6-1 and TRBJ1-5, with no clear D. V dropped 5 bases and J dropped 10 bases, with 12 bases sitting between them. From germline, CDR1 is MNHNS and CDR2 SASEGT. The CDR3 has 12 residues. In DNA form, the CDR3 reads TGTGCCAGCAGTTCCATAGTTTTACCCCAGCATTTT. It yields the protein CASSSIVLPQHF.